This entry describes one T cell receptor (beta chain). Its cognate antigen is unknown. Method: immunoSEQ multiplex PCR; TCRdb's copy keeps in-frame clones and lacks some. This repertoire shows about 48,000 clones, about 90% found once; its top ten account for around 50%. V shed 2 bases and J shed 6 bases, with 5 bases lying between them. CDR1 is MNHEY and CDR2 is SMNVEV in the germline V gene (reference sequence). This CDR3 has 12 residues. These data come from a study of OX40 agonist ivuxolimab in advanced cancers. Background on the study: Ivuxolimab was administered intravenously to patients at 0.01 to 10 mg/kg every 2 weeks. Treatment received earlier with anti-PD-1, anti-PD-L1 or anti-CTLA-4 agents was allowed, and more than 30% had some. Study findings and constraints: Normalized T-cell clonal expansion was also low in a subset of nonresponders. Partial responders dosed at 0.1-3.0 mg/kg displayed clonal expansion ranking among the lowest.

The sample in question was CD4+ or CD8+ T cells sorted from blood, obtained in a trial of the OX40 agonist ivuxolimab. The origin of this receptor is an adult with an advanced solid tumor such as melanoma, head and neck, liver or kidney cancer. The V gene is TRBV27, the J gene TRBJ2-1; no clear D. The CDR3, as DNA: TGTGCCAGCAGTTTACCCGGCAATGAGCAGTTCTTC. Translating it yields CASSLPGNEQFF.